This TCR beta chain is drawn from a study of regulatory T cells in long-lasting Graves disease. For TCR beta, libraries came from iRepertoire HTBI primers and Arm-PCR of CDR3 regions. TCRdb recomputed calls from the multiplex PCR reads with MiXCR, one row per CDR3 protein. The sample has around 460,000 distinct CDR3 sequences, 22% seen once; the top ten hold 10% to 15%. Broader study findings: Shared public clonotypes totalled about 2,600 in persistent patients, compared with about 930 in new patients.

Sample time point: persistent/refractory GD, antithyroid drugs over 5 years with positive TRAb. Preparation of the TCR library used RNA extracted from PBMCs. This clonotype was observed many times. Its antigen is currently unknown. Germline V lookup: CDR1 SNHLY, CDR2 FYNNEI. V gave up 8 bases and J gave up 0 bases, with 11 bases separating them. The CDR3 totals 13 residues. This rearrangement joins TRBV2 to TRBJ2-7, with a weak D call TRBD1 (6 bases). The source material was peripheral blood mononuclear cells (PBMCs), sampled when the disease was refractory, from a patient treated with antithyroid drugs. The origin of this receptor is a female donor with Graves disease. The CDR3 sequence: CASGRDTSYEQYF. The CDR3 DNA reads TGTGCCAGCGGTCGGGACACCTCCTACGAGCAGTACTTC.